The present entry profiles one T cell receptor beta chain with its context. It lacks a known antigen. No base quality information exists; no much larger clone differs at one position. Enrolling through a virtual design, the prospective study's participants ranged in age from roughly 18 to 95 years and lived across more than 20 United States geographic areas. Cohort assignment in the prospective study relied on participant-reported clinical history from a screening survey and a study questionnaire. In the prospective study, mobile phlebotomists collected whole blood, serum and a nasopharyngeal or oropharyngeal swab from each participant. Additional blood draws and questionnaires over an approximately 2-month period could optionally be provided by prospective study participants. Before DNA extraction, blood samples from the prospective study were shipped at room temperature or frozen. Trimming removed 0 bases from V and 6 bases from J, leaving 14 bases between the germline ends. CDR1 and CDR2 were assigned from the germline V gene as MNHGY and SVAAGI. The CDR3 goes from the cysteine to the phenylalanine over 16 residues. Left in the record is the CDR3 DNA by itself, 48 bases read in frame from the first base.

These data belong to a study of blood T cell repertoires in COVID-19 (dated by TCRdb to the early 2020s). With respect to the entire study: Samples from collaborators originated in the United States, Italy and Spain and spanned both the acute and convalescent phases of COVID-19. The dataset comprised deeply sampled blood TCRbeta repertoires from subjects exposed to, actively infected with, or recovered from COVID-19. HLA class I and class II types, where available, came from metadata supplied by the sample provider rather than from assay-based typing. The material from the prospective study consisted of cDNA or gDNA derived from T cells, B-cell-depleted T cells, or PBMCs. The repertoires were released in a freely available public database meant as a resource for research on the immune response to SARS-CoV-2. Samples were obtained from the ongoing ImmuneRACE study (first 160 participants) and from 950 to 1,500 subjects provided by 6 global collaborators. A de-identified subject ID, COVID-19 status, age in years and sex were almost always included in the sample metadata. The full study reports these points: The amount of clinical and demographic metadata varied by source and participant and was provided uncurated.

TCRbeta CDR3 regions were amplified from genomic DNA using the immunoSEQ Assay, a bias-controlled multiplex PCR. The published analysis was carried out like this. Nucleated cell counts per sample were estimated from amplification of reference gene primers within the assay. Sequence reads were collapsed and filtered to measure the absolute abundance of every unique TCRbeta CDR3 rearrangement. For each sample, productive Simpson clonality was calculated by taking the square root of Simpson's diversity index across productive rearrangements. Held by TCRdb, this immuneACCESS table contains in-frame sequences only and omits some clones. Under half of the omission traces to an unresolved V gene where checked; the cause of the rest is unknown. The DNA gave D and trimming, while V, J and clone size come from that table. In all, the sample holds 250,000 or so clones, and about 90% of those were seen once. 4.1% of the sample is taken by the ten largest.

The specimen was PBMCs or T cells enriched from blood (not recorded which). The chain links TRBV6-9 with TRBJ1-4, and perhaps TRBD1 as D gene, on 6 matching bases. The receptor was isolated from a woman in her twenties or thirties with acute COVID-19. The sequenced DNA: TGTGCCAGCAGTTATTCGAATCGGGGGGCCCATGAAAAACTGTTTTTT. It specifies CASSYSNRGAHEKLFF.